Included here is one TCR beta chain sequence, with context. The data were taken from a study of blood T cell repertoires in COVID-19. Study-wide context: PBMCs, B-cell-depleted T cells, or T cells were the source of the cDNA or gDNA that made up the material.

Repertoires were generated with immunoSEQ multiplex PCR, while TCRdb's copy carries only in-frame clones and drops some. This table holds approximately 310,000 clones, about nine tenths found once. Germline V gene data show CDR1 as MNHNY and CDR2 as SVGAGI (reference sequence). The CDR3 is 16 residues long. With 2 bases clipped from V and 5 bases from J, the junction kept 8 bases outside the gene matches. This chain uses TRBV6-6 with TRBJ2-5; the match to TRBD2 covers 10 bases. This clonotype originated in a man in his forties or fifties with active or convalescent COVID-19. Sequenced input: peripheral blood. This CDR3 reads CASSYGAGGLGETQYF. The CDR3 DNA sequence: TGTGCCAGCAGTTACGGAGCGGGGGGGCTCGGGGAGACCCAGTACTTC.